The rows below give T cell receptor beta chains drawn from one sample of a study of early T cells in non-severe SARS-CoV-2 infection. TCRdb passed the 5' RACE reads through MiXCR, listing each CDR3 protein once. The data show around 93,000 distinct CDR3 sequences, approximately 12% seen once. The material sequenced was whole blood, taken at baseline. Source of these receptors: an adult who was a healthcare worker with PCR-confirmed SARS-CoV-2 infection or an uninfected control (not recorded which). Both conserved end residues are part of each CDR3. The D gene is left open where the match is weak. Only part of the rows carry a size: once, few, many, or a class if the clone is expanded.

>NA|NA|TRBV11-1|TRBJ1-6
TGTGCCAGCAGCTTAGCCGGTGACTCACCCCTCCACTTT
CASSLAGDSPLHF
>NA|NA|TRBV13|TRBJ2-4
TGTGCCAGCAGCTTAGGCGACACCCCTTCAGACATTCAGTACTTC
CASSLGDTPSDIQYF
>few|NA|TRBV11-2|TRBJ2-3
TGTGCCAGCAGCCCTCCCGGGGGCGTAACAGATACGCAGTATTTT
CASSPPGGVTDTQYF
>NA|NA|TRBV11-2|TRBJ2-1
TGTGCCAGCAGCTTCCCCCCGAGCGGGCACTCCTACAATGAGCAGTTCTTC
CASSFPPSGHSYNEQFF
>NA|NA|TRBV5-4|TRBJ2-7
TGTGCCAGCAGCCCCACCCCGCGGGCGGACAGACTCCGGCCCTACGAGCAGTACTTC
CASSPTPRADRLRPYEQYF
>NA|TRBD2|TRBV24-1|TRBJ2-5
TGTGCCACCAGTGATTCTGGACTAGCGGGAGTTGAGACCCAGTACTTC
CATSDSGLAGVETQYF
>few|TRBD1|TRBV12-3/TRBV12-4|TRBJ1-2
TGTGCCAGCACCGGGGACAGGGGGGACTTCTATGGCTACACCTTC
CASTGDRGDFYGYTF
>few|TRBD1|TRBV5-1|TRBJ1-6
TGCGCCAGCAGTCATGGTGACAGGGTTGAAAATTCACCCCTCCACTTT
CASSHGDRVENSPLHF
>NA|NA|TRBV6-6|TRBJ2-7
TGTGCCAGCAGTTACTCGGGGGGGCTCTCCTACGAGCAGTACTTC
CASSYSGGLSYEQYF
>many|TRBD1|TRBV20-1|TRBJ2-1
TGCAGTGCTAGAGTGGAGACAGGGGGCCCCTCGTCCTACAATGAGCAGTTCTTC
CSARVETGGPSSYNEQFF
>few|TRBD1|TRBV29-1|TRBJ1-4
TGCAGCGTTGAAACAGGGGAGGGCGAAAAACTGTTTTTT
CSVETGEGEKLFF
>few|TRBD1|TRBV7-9|TRBJ1-2
TGTGCCAGCAGCTTGGGACAGGGTCTAAACTATGGCTACACCTTC
CASSLGQGLNYGYTF
>many|NA|TRBV10-3|TRBJ2-1
TGTGCCATCAGTGGCGAGACAGGAGGCGGCTACAATGAGCAGTTCTTC
CAISGETGGGYNEQFF
>NA|TRBD1|TRBV7-9|TRBJ2-3
TGTGCCAGCAGCCCGGGACAGCACGAGGCAGATACGCAGTATTTT
CASSPGQHEADTQYF
>NA|NA|TRBV27|TRBJ1-5
TGTGCCAGCAGTTTATCTGGCAGGTATCAGCCCCAGCATTTT
CASSLSGRYQPQHF
>many|TRBD2|TRBV7-6|TRBJ2-3
TGTGCCAGCAGCTTAGTCCCTAGCGGGAGTATCACAGATACGCAGTATTTT
CASSLVPSGSITDTQYF
>NA|NA|TRBV7-6|TRBJ2-5
TGTGCCAGCAGCCCCCGGACGGGACGTAAAGAGACCCAGTACTTC
CASSPRTGRKETQYF
>NA|TRBD1|TRBV28|TRBJ2-5
TGTGCCAGCAGTTTAACAGGGGGCTTTGAGACCCAGTACTTC
CASSLTGGFETQYF
>NA|NA|TRBV11-3|TRBJ2-1
TGTGCCAGCGGGCCTCGGGCGGCCGACAATGAGCAGTTCTTC
CASGPRAADNEQFF
>few|NA|TRBV10-3|TRBJ2-5
TGTGCCACCAGGGCAGGGCCGGGGGAAGAGACCCAGTACTTC
CATRAGPGEETQYF
>once|TRBD1|TRBV6-5|TRBJ1-6
TGTGCCAGCAGTTTCGACAGGGGAAGCTCCTATAATTCACCCCTCCACTTT
CASSFDRGSSYNSPLHF
>NA|NA|TRBV19|TRBJ2-1
TGTGCCAGTAGTGGTCAGGGGCTGTACAATGAGCAGTTCTTC
CASSGQGLYNEQFF
>few|TRBD1|TRBV9|TRBJ2-3
TGTGCCAGCAGCGTAGCGGGACAGGGAGGAACGCAGTATTTT
CASSVAGQGGTQYF
>few|TRBD2|TRBV6-6|TRBJ2-7
TGTGCCAGCACCCCGGCTAGCGGGAGGGATCACGAGCAGTACTTC
CASTPASGRDHEQYF
>few|NA|TRBV3-1|TRBJ2-7
TGTGCCAGTCGACAGGACTCCTACGAGCAGTACTTC
CASRQDSYEQYF
>many|NA|TRBV12-3/TRBV12-4|TRBJ2-6
TGTGCCAGCAGTTTGGACTCTGGGGCCAACGTCCTGACTTTC
CASSLDSGANVLTF
>NA|NA|TRBV29-1|TRBJ2-5
TGCAGCGTCGGGCGGAGGGCGGAGGGAGAGACCCAGTACTTC
CSVGRRAEGETQYF
>many|TRBD1|TRBV30|TRBJ1-5
TGTGCCTCTTCGAGCGACAGGGGCAATCAGCCCCAGCATTTT
CASSSDRGNQPQHF
>few|NA|TRBV12-3/TRBV12-4|TRBJ2-5
TGTGCCAGCAGCCCCCAGGGTTGGGAGACCCAGTACTTC
CASSPQGWETQYF
>once|NA|TRBV5-1|TRBJ1-5
TGCGCCAGCAGCTTAGGGGAACCGAGCAATCAGCCCCAGCATTTT
CASSLGEPSNQPQHF
>few|NA|TRBV6-8|TRBJ1-6
TGTGCCAGCAGACCCGACGACGAGGGACACTTT
CASRPDDEGHF
>once|NA|TRBV5-1|TRBJ2-1
TGCGCCAGCAGCCTGCGGGAATCTCATGAGCAGTTCTTC
CASSLRESHEQFF
>NA|NA|TRBV7-8|TRBJ2-4
TGTGCCAGCAGCTTTGTCAAAAACATTCAGTACTTC
CASSFVKNIQYF
>many|TRBD2|TRBV11-2|TRBJ2-1
TGTGCCAGCAGCTTAGTGCTAGCGGGGGGCCATGAGCAGTTCTTC
CASSLVLAGGHEQFF
>many|TRBD2|TRBV25-1|TRBJ2-7
TGTGCCAGCAGTGTCCTTACCGGGACTAGCTACGAGCAGTACTTC
CASSVLTGTSYEQYF
>NA|NA|TRBV7-2|TRBJ2-1
TGTGCCAGCAGCTTAGCGCAGCACCTAGCGTTCTCCTACAATGAGCAGTTCTTC
CASSLAQHLAFSYNEQFF
>NA|NA|TRBV27|TRBJ1-5
TGTGCCAGCAGTTTATCCCTGGGGGGAGGGAATCAGCCCCAGCATTTT
CASSLSLGGGNQPQHF
>NA|NA|TRBV14|TRBJ1-2
TGTGCCAGCAGCCAAGAAGTCCGGGGGCCTGGCTACACCTTC
CASSQEVRGPGYTF
>many|NA|TRBV21-1|TRBJ1-6
TGTGCCAGCAGCAAGTCTGGGACAATTCATTCACCCCTCCACTTT
CASSKSGTIHSPLHF
>NA|NA|TRBV6-5|TRBJ1-2
TGTGCCAGCAGTTACTCTGGAAAGGGTAGGGATGGCTACACCTTC
CASSYSGKGRDGYTF
>NA|NA|TRBV7-9|TRBJ2-5
TGTGCCAGCAGCTCCTCGGCGAGGGGTAGCCAAGAGACCCAGTACTTC
CASSSSARGSQETQYF
>many|NA|TRBV7-8|TRBJ2-7
TGTGCCAGCAACCCTGGACAGTTTAGCTCCTACGAGCAGTACTTC
CASNPGQFSSYEQYF
>NA|NA|TRBV20-1|TRBJ1-2
TGCAGTTTAGGGGCCTATGGCTACACCTTC
CSLGAYGYTF
>NA|NA|TRBV6-1|TRBJ1-3
TGTGCCACCACCGACAGGTTCTCTGGAAACACCATATATTTT
CATTDRFSGNTIYF
>many|TRBD1|TRBV5-1|TRBJ1-2
TGCGCCAGCAGCCTAGGACAGGATGGCTACACCTTC
CASSLGQDGYTF
>few|NA|TRBV28|TRBJ2-7
TGTGCCAGCAGACCCGGGACTCAGGCCTACGAGCAGTACTTC
CASRPGTQAYEQYF
>NA|TRBD1|TRBV28|TRBJ1-5
TGTGCCAGCAGCCCGCTGGACAGGGACCAATCGGCCCAGCATTTT
CASSPLDRDQSAQHF
>NA|NA|TRBV28|TRBJ2-1
TGTGCCAGCAGTTTGTGGGAAGGAGGGCAGTTCTTC
CASSLWEGGQFF
>NA|NA|TRBV7-3|TRBJ2-7
TGTGCCAGCAGCTTGGGGGTTGGCTCCTACGAGCAGTACTTC
CASSLGVGSYEQYF
>NA|TRBD2|TRBV20-1|TRBJ2-3
TGCAGTGCTCCTGGACTAGCGGGAGTAGATACGCAGTATTTT
CSAPGLAGVDTQYF
>NA|NA|TRBV20-1|TRBJ2-5
TGCAGTGCTCATCTGCAGGGTAAAGAGACCCAGTACTTC
CSAHLQGKETQYF
>many|TRBD1|TRBV12-3/TRBV12-4|TRBJ2-1
TGTGCCAGCAGTTTAGTCGGACAGGGGGCTTCCAATGAGCAGTTCTTC
CASSLVGQGASNEQFF
>few|NA|TRBV20-1|TRBJ2-2
TGCAGTGCTTTCGAAGGCACCGGGGAGCTGTTTTTT
CSAFEGTGELFF
>NA|NA|TRBV5-8|TRBJ1-5
TGTGCCAGCAGCCCTACAGATATCAAACCCCAGCATTTT
CASSPTDIKPQHF
>many|TRBD1|TRBV13|TRBJ1-6
TGTGCCAGCAGCCCCGACAACCCAGGGGGCTCTTCACCCCTCCACTTT
CASSPDNPGGSSPLHF
>NA|TRBD2|TRBV11-2|TRBJ2-1
TGTGCCAGCACCGACCGGGGGACTAGCGGGATCCATGAGCAGTTCTTC
CASTDRGTSGIHEQFF
>NA|TRBD1|TRBV28|TRBJ1-1
TGTGCCAGCAGTTCACCAGGGGGCGGGAGGGAAGCTTTCTTT
CASSSPGGGREAFF